This TCR beta chain appears in the sequencing data of a study of T cells after posttransplantation cyclophosphamide. Study-wide results and caveats: Recipient CMV seropositivity and CMV reactivation strongly tracked TRB clonality. Later post-transplant blood repertoires were often dominated by donor CD8+ memory clones. TRB overlap between skin or GI tissue T cells and blood was limited.

Treatment was busulfan-fludarabine conditioning, a marrow graft, and cyclophosphamide on days +3 and +4. The sample holds many counts of this clone. Its antigen is as yet unknown. From germline, CDR1 is ENHRY and CDR2 SYGVKD. The CDR3 contains 14 residues. Trimming removed 10 bases from V and 3 bases from J, with 18 bases in between. Only in-frame clones appear in the TCRdb table, and some are missing; sequencing was by immunoSEQ multiplex PCR. The sample yields some 18,000 clones, without any singletons. This receptor was taken from a female patient in her 30s who received an allogeneic stem cell transplant from a related donor, was CMV-positive, and had no GVHD. Part of the T cell pool may stem from the graft donor. This chain connects TRBV10-3 to TRBJ2-5, with TRBD1 as a possible D gene (6 bases). Sequencing was performed on PBMCs, taken after allogeneic stem cell transplant with posttransplant cyclophosphamide. The CDR3 nucleotides read TGTGCCACCGGGGCTGGACAGCAAGAAGAGACCCAGTACTTC. The encoded protein is CATGAGQQEETQYF.